The TCR beta chain under discussion was sequenced for a study of T cell responses to AZD1222 COVID-19 vaccine. Study outcomes and limitations: Regions 160-218 and 743-854 dominated among vaccine-associated CD4 TCRs spanning spike. Just a handful of people given AZD1222 tested seropositive at baseline. Spike-specific TCRs gained breadth and depth after people received two AZD1222 doses.

Germline CDR1 LNHDA, CDR2 SQIVND (reference sequence). The CDR3 runs to 15 residues. V was clipped by 1 base and J by 4 bases, with 14 bases between them. Pooling was applied to second doses at about 4 or about 12 weeks. This clone was seen more than once but under ten times. Its antigen is still unknown. Profiled with immunoSEQ multiplex PCR; TCRdb holds only in-frame clones, not every one. The sample consists of 70,000 or so clones, roughly 85% of them appearing once. The receptor's source is an adult who received the AZD1222 COVID-19 vaccine. The source material was peripheral blood, sampled 28 days after the second AZD1222 dose. This chain uses TRBV19 with TRBJ2-7; D is perhaps TRBD1 (6 bases). In nucleotides, the CDR3 is TGTGCCAGTAGTATAGTGGCAGGGGCAGGTTACGAGCAGTACTTC. Its translation is CASSIVAGAGYEQYF.